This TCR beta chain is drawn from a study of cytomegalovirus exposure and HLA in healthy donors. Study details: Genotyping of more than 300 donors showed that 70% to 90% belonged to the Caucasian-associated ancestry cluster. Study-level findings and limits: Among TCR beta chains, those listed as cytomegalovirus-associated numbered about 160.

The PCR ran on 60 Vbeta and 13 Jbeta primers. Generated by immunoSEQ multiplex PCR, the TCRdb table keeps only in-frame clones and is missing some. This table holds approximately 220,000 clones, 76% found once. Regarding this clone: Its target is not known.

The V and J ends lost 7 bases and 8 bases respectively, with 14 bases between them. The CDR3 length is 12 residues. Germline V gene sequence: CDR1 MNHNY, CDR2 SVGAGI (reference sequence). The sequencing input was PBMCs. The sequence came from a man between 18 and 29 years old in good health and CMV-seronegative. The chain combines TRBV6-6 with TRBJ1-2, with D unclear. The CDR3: CASTQAPSGYTF. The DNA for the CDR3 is TGTGCCAGCACCCAGGCCCCCTCCGGCTACACCTTC.